The 6 T cell receptor beta chains reported below all come from one sample, sequenced in a study of T-cell reconstitution after alpha-beta-depleted transplantation in children. Unique molecular identifiers were incorporated into the prepared TCRbeta library. TCRdb reprocessed the PCR reads via MiXCR and lists one record per CDR3 protein. This table has more than 200,000 distinct CDR3 sequences, 9% to 10% appearing once. This sample comprised PBMCs from the stem cell graft donor, obtained from the stem cell graft. These receptors originate from a human donor who donated a stem cell graft to a child with SCID.

In its sample, this clonotype was seen many times. This chain connects TRBV7-9 to TRBJ1-4; weak D call: TRBD1 (5 bases). CDR3 length equals 17 residues. Germline V gives CDR1 SEHNR, CDR2 FQNEAQ (reference sequence). Trimming pared 3 bases from V and 8 bases from J, leaving 22 bases between. CDR3 sequence: CASSFSRAQGRGEKLFF. DNA for the CDR3: TGTGCCAGCAGCTTTTCACGGGCCCAGGGTCGAGGGGAAAAACTGTTTTTT.

This clonotype was observed many times. CDR3 in amino acids: CASSSYRGMNTEAFF. The CDR3 DNA is TGTGCCAGCAGTTCATACAGGGGCATGAACACTGAAGCTTTCTTT. The V and J genes are TRBV12-3 or TRBV12-4 and TRBJ1-1, with 7 bases matching TRBD1. The CDR3 loop spans 15 amino acids. V lost 4 bases, J lost 0 bases, and 5 bases stayed unmatched.

The rearrangement uses TRBV5-1 and TRBJ2-2; D gene unclear. Germline assignment: CDR1 SGHRS and CDR2 YFSETQ. V was pared by 5 bases and J by 4 bases, with 18 bases between. The CDR3 extends over 16 amino acids. This CDR3 is CASSKTAVLGTGELFF. The CDR3 nucleotides read TGCGCCAGCAGTAAAACGGCAGTCCTTGGCACCGGGGAGCTGTTTTTT.

This clonotype has a count of ten or more. The CDR3 is CASSPPGTGTDEQYF. The CDR3 bases are TGTGCCAGCTCACCACCCGGGACAGGGACGGACGAGCAGTACTTC. V usage is TRBV18 and J usage is TRBJ2-7, with TRBD1 matching 9 bases. The CDR3 has 15 amino acids. With V trimmed by 0 bases and J by 5 bases, 5 bases remained unmatched. Germline V gene data show CDR1 as KGHSH and CDR2 as LQKENI.

In this sample, this clonotype turned up many times. J is TRBJ2-7 and V is TRBV20-1; TRBD1 agrees at 7 bases. The CDR3 is 14 residues long. Germline-derived CDR1 and CDR2 are DFQATT and SNEGSKA (reference sequence). CDR3 in amino acids: CSGTRDRKPYEQYF. The CDR3 nucleotides are TGCAGCGGAACCCGGGACAGAAAACCCTACGAGCAGTACTTC.

The table lists this clonotype with many counts. The genes are TRBV7-2 and TRBJ1-4, with TRBD1 as a possible D gene (6 bases). The CDR3 spans 13 residues. V shed 5 bases and J shed 7 bases, with 11 bases lying between them. Germline V CDR1 and CDR2: SGHTA, FQGNSA. The CDR3 DNA reads TGTGCCAGCAGCGTTGAAGGGGGTGAAAAACTGTTTTTT. It yields the protein CASSVEGGEKLFF.